These 27 T cell receptor beta chains share one sample of origin, sequenced in a study of blood T cell repertoires in COVID-19. Assay used: immunoSEQ multiplex PCR; TCRdb lists only in-frame clones, some missing. The table records approximately 190,000 clones, approximately 80% of them present only once. The sequenced material came from peripheral blood. The origin of the receptors is a human donor in a cohort sampled during active COVID-19.

The chain links TRBV2 to TRBJ1-6; D might be TRBD1 (6 bases). Germline lookup yields CDR1 SNHLY and CDR2 FYNNEI. This CDR3 contains 14 residues. Deletions cut 1 base from V and 10 bases from J, with 11 bases between. Here the CDR3 DNA reads TGTGCCAGCAGTGAAGTCCCCGACAGGTCACCCCTCCACTTT. Its translation is CASSEVPDRSPLHF.

CDR3 amino acids: CASSWTGGTYEQYV. DNA of the CDR3: TGTGCCAGCAGCTGGACAGGGGGGACCTACGAGCAGTACGTC. V and J are TRBV7-8 and TRBJ2-7, with 10 positions matching TRBD1. CDR1 and CDR2 from the germline V gene are SGHVS and FQNEAQ. The CDR3 runs to 14 residues. Trimming took 4 bases from V and 2 from J; bases not matched to a gene: 2.

This chain uses TRBV10-3 with TRBJ1-2, with TRBD1 as a possible D gene (5 bases). V was pared by 3 bases and J by 7 bases, with 12 bases between. In germline, CDR1 is ENHRY, CDR2 SYGVKD. The CDR3 covers 13 residues. The DNA for the CDR3 is TGTGCCATCAGTGACTTGGGGCTCGGTGGCTACACCTTC. It yields the protein CAISDLGLGGYTF.

This clone occurred once. The rearrangement links TRBV4-1 to TRBJ1-1, with 7 bases lining up with TRBD1. The CDR3 runs to 14 residues. Germline CDR1 MGHRA, CDR2 YSYEKL. V shed 4 bases and J 2 bases; nucleotides not matched to a gene: 4. In DNA, the CDR3 is TGCGCCAGCAGCCCGAGGGACAGCAACACTGAAGCTTTCTTT. It specifies CASSPRDSNTEAFF.

The rearrangement joins TRBV20-1 to TRBJ2-7; a weak D match, TRBD1 (6 bases). The germline V gene encodes CDR1 DFQATT and CDR2 SNEGSKA (reference sequence). V was shortened by 3 bases and J by 4 bases, with 16 bases between the two germline ends. This CDR3 has 14 residues. The CDR3 nucleotides read TGCAGTGCTAGTGGGCCAGGGGCCGCTTACGAGCAGTACGTC. Amino acid sequence: CSASGPGAAYEQYV.

The chain recombines TRBV11-2 with TRBJ2-1; 14 positions agree with TRBD2. Germline values: CDR1 SGHAT, CDR2 FQNNGV. Trimming took 1 base from V and 9 from J; bases not matched to a gene: 2. CDR3 length: 15 residues. This CDR3 reads CASSLGLAGGFEQFF. CDR3 nucleotide sequence: TGTGCCAGCAGCTTAGGACTAGCGGGAGGGTTTGAGCAGTTCTTC.

This rearrangement joins TRBV27 to TRBJ2-1, with TRBD2 matching over 8 bases. The length of the CDR3 is 15 residues. The V segment lost 3 bases and the J segment 10 bases; nucleotides outside the gene matches: 11. The germline CDR1 and CDR2 sequences are MNHEY and SMNVEV (reference sequence). The CDR3 reads CASSFSGTRPSEQFF. In DNA, the CDR3 is TGTGCCAGCAGTTTTAGCGGGACCCGGCCATCCGAGCAGTTCTTC.

The DNA of the CDR3 is TGTGCCTGGAGTGTACAACCCTATGGCTACACCTTC. Residues: CAWSVQPYGYTF. V is TRBV30 and J is TRBJ1-2; D remains unclear. Germline CDR1 and CDR2: GTSNPN and SVGIG (reference sequence). There are 12 residues in the CDR3. The V and J ends lost 0 bases and 4 bases respectively, with 6 bases between them.

The chain links TRBV3-1 (or the pseudogene TRBV3-2) to TRBJ1-1; possible D gene TRBD1, 6 bases. Germline CDR1 reads LGHDT; CDR2 reads YNNKEL (reference sequence). Trimming took off 5 bases at V and 2 bases at J, with 12 bases between the two ends. This CDR3 has 14 amino acids. The CDR3 spells CASSFGTPNTEAFF. DNA for the CDR3: TGTGCCAGCAGCTTCGGGACACCCAACACTGAAGCTTTCTTT.

V and J are TRBV10-2 and TRBJ1-3, with 8 bases identical to TRBD1. J lost 3 bases, V lost 7 bases, and 8 bases had no gene match. Germline V gives CDR1 WSHSY, CDR2 SAAADI. The CDR3 covers 15 residues. DNA of the CDR3: TGCGCCAGCAATGAACAGGGGGGTAGTGGAAACACCATATATTTT. It is translated as CASNEQGGSGNTIYF.

A few counts support this clone. The gene calls are TRBV6-4 and TRBJ2-1; 8 nucleotides line up with TRBD2. The junction had 5 bases not matched to a gene; V was cut back by 5 bases and J by 2 bases. Looked up from germline, CDR1 is MRHNA and CDR2 is SNTAGT. The CDR3 has 15 amino acids. Written as DNA, the CDR3 is TGTGCCAGCAGTAAAAGCGGGGGAGCCTACAATGAGCAGTTCTTC. This sequence encodes CASSKSGGAYNEQFF.

The rearrangement links TRBV5-8 to TRBJ2-1, with D possibly matching TRBD1 (5 bases). This CDR3 has 16 amino acids. V lost 4 bases and J lost 2, with 16 bases in between. Germline CDR1 SGHTS, CDR2 YDEGEE. CDR3 region: CASSHDSSFTYNEQFF. In nucleotides, the CDR3 is TGTGCCAGCAGCCATGACAGTTCCTTCACCTACAATGAGCAGTTCTTC.

V usage is TRBV5-4 and J usage is TRBJ2-7; 14 nucleotides match TRBD2. The CDR3 is 19 residues long. Germline lookup yields CDR1 SGHNT and CDR2 YYREEE (reference sequence). The junction had 19 bases not matched to a gene; V was cut back by 4 bases and J by 7 bases. As DNA, the CDR3 is TGTGCCAGCAGCCCCCGCGGGACTAGCGGGAGTTTCTCGAGGAGGGAGCAGTACTTC. It codes for CASSPRGTSGSFSRREQYF. Complete variable domain (other parts from reference TRBV5-4 and TRBJ2-7): ETGVTQSPTHLIKTRGQQVTLRCSSQSGHNTVSWYQQALGQGPQFIFQYYREEENGRGNFPPRFSGLQFPNYSSELNVNALELDDSALYLCASSPRGTSGSFSRREQYFGPGTRLTVT.

The chain carries TRBV6-5 and TRBJ1-2; possibly TRBD1 for D (5 bases). CDR1 and CDR2 from the germline V gene are MNHEY and SVGAGI. This CDR3 region has 14 residues. Trimming left V 6 bases short and J 4 bases short, with 15 bases between. The CDR3 nucleotides are TGTGCCAGCAGGCCGGGGGGGGGAGGCTATGGCTACACCTTC. Residues: CASRPGGGGYGYTF.

In its sample, this clone was seen once. This chain uses TRBV9 with TRBJ1-5; D perhaps matches TRBD1 (6 bases). The CDR3 is made up of 15 amino acids. CDR1 SGDLS and CDR2 YYNGEE come from the germline V gene. V lost 4 bases to trimming and J lost 3 bases, with 14 bases between them. CDR3 protein: CASSREGGPNQPQHF. CDR3 bases: TGTGCCAGCAGCCGGGAGGGGGGGCCCAATCAGCCCCAGCATTTT.

This rearrangement joins TRBV5-1 to TRBJ2-5; 8 bases match TRBD2. Germline V lookup: CDR1 SGHRS, CDR2 YFSETQ. This CDR3 spans 14 amino acids. The ends lost 6 bases at V and 3 bases at J; junction bases unmatched: 7. CDR3 nucleotide sequence: TGCGCCAGCAAGTTCGCAGCGGGGGAAGAGACCCAGTACTTC. Amino acids: CASKFAAGEETQYF.

The chain links TRBV29-1 to TRBJ1-2; 7 bases line up with TRBD1. CDR1 and CDR2 (germline): SQVTM, ANQGSEA. The CDR3 is made up of 12 amino acids. V shed 2 bases, J shed 7 bases, and the junction held 4 bases outside the gene matches. Here the CDR3 reads CSVETGEAGYTF. The DNA for the CDR3 is TGCAGCGTTGAAACAGGGGAGGCTGGCTACACCTTC.

The chain is built from TRBV24-1 and TRBJ2-2, with TRBD2 identical over 8 bases. This CDR3 spans 14 amino acids. The germline V gene encodes CDR1 KGHDR and CDR2 SFDVKD. Trimming cost V 2 bases and J 6 bases; bases outside gene matches: 1. The CDR3 coding sequence is TGTGCCACCAGTGATTGGACTAGCCCCGGGGAGCTGTTTTTT. Translation gives CATSDWTSPGELFF.

The V call is TRBV19, the J call TRBJ1-2; D is ambiguous. V gave up 6 bases and J gave up 3 bases, with 14 bases separating them. Looked up from germline, CDR1 is LNHDA and CDR2 is SQIVND (reference sequence). The CDR3 covers 14 residues. This CDR3 reads CASSPAPQDYGYTF. The CDR3 bases are TGTGCCAGTAGCCCCGCCCCGCAGGACTATGGCTACACCTTC.

This clone was recorded many times. Other DNA sequences in this specimen translate into the identical CDR3. The chain employs TRBV5-5 and TRBJ1-1; D might be TRBD1 (5 bases). Trimming cost V 1 base and J 1 base, with 8 bases left between them. CDR1 is SGHKS and CDR2 is YYEKEE in the germline V gene (reference sequence). This CDR3 spans 14 amino acids. In DNA, the CDR3 is TGTGCCAGCAGCTTGAGCGGGGGGAACACTGAAGCTTTCTTT. Its protein is CASSLSGGNTEAFF.

The chain combines TRBV30 with TRBJ1-4; D remains unclear. This CDR3 is 12 amino acids long. Germline V CDR1 and CDR2: GTSNPN, SVGIG (reference sequence). Trimming cost V 1 base and J 5 bases, with 5 bases left between them. CDR3 sequence reads: CAWSGQNEKLFF. The CDR3 bases are TGTGCCTGGAGTGGGCAGAATGAAAAACTGTTTTTT.

The chain joins TRBV29-1 to TRBJ1-1; the D is unclear. V lost 2 bases, J lost 2 bases, and 12 bases lay in between. Germline lookup yields CDR1 SQVTM and CDR2 ANQGSEA. This CDR3 comprises 14 residues. Here the CDR3 reads CSVESAGVNTEAFF. CDR3 in DNA: TGCAGCGTTGAATCGGCAGGCGTAAACACTGAAGCTTTCTTT.

The J gene is TRBJ1-2, the V gene TRBV24-1, with D unclear. The CDR3 length is 13 residues. Trimming cost V 2 bases and J 4 bases, with 7 bases left between them. Germline V gene data show CDR1 as KGHDR and CDR2 as SFDVKD. The CDR3 DNA is TGTGCCACCAGTGATTCCAGGTCCTATGGCTACACCTTC. Its protein product is CATSDSRSYGYTF.

Remarks on this clone: The identical CDR3 is also encoded by other nucleotide sequences in the sample. CDR3 DNA sequence: TGTGCCAGCAAAGGGGGAAGCTCCTACAATGAGCAGTTCTTC. Residues: CASKGGSSYNEQFF. This chain links TRBV2 with TRBJ2-1; TRBD1 might be the D (6 bases). There are 14 residues in the CDR3. V was pared by 7 bases and J by 0 bases, with 10 bases between. From germline, CDR1 is SNHLY and CDR2 FYNNEI. The full variable domain, completed using reference TRBV2 and TRBJ2-1, is EPEVTQTPSHQVTQMGQEVILRCVPISNHLYFYWYRQILGQKVEFLVSFYNNEISEKSEIFDDQFSVERPDGSNFTLKIRSTKLEDSAMYFCASKGGSSYNEQFFGPGTRLTVL.

The V call is TRBV3-1 (or the pseudogene TRBV3-2), the J call TRBJ2-1; TRBD2 agrees at 11 bases. V dropped 4 bases and J dropped 7; count of bases not matched to a gene: 3. CDR1 and CDR2 from the germline V gene are LGHDT and YNNKEL (reference sequence). The CDR3 is 14 amino acids. In DNA, the CDR3 is TGTGCCAGCAGCCTAGCGGGGGGGCCTAATGAGCAGTTCTTC. Protein: CASSLAGGPNEQFF.

The rearrangement links TRBV4-1 to TRBJ1-2; tentative D call: TRBD1 (5 bases). The V end lost 2 bases, the J end lost 4 bases, and 11 bases lay between the germline ends. The CDR3 is made up of 14 amino acids. Germline V gene sequence: CDR1 MGHRA, CDR2 YSYEKL. The CDR3 loop reads CASSQSWGVYGYTF. Written as DNA, the CDR3 is TGCGCCAGCAGCCAAAGTTGGGGGGTCTATGGCTACACCTTC.

The chain combines TRBV9 with TRBJ1-2; the match to TRBD1 covers 7 bases. CDR1 is SGDLS and CDR2 is YYNGEE in the germline V gene. The CDR3 runs to 15 residues. J lost 2 bases, V lost 4 bases, and 8 bases had no gene match. In DNA, the CDR3 is TGTGCCAGCAGCTTTACTGGGACAGCCAACTATGGCTACACCTTC. It specifies CASSFTGTANYGYTF.